Listed here are 31 T cell receptor beta chains from one sample, sequenced in a study of graft-versus-host responses after intestinal transplantation. Clones were sequenced by immunoSEQ multiplex PCR, and TCRdb holds only the in-frame ones, with some missing. The sample holds 8,500 to 10,000 clones, about 86% seen once. Graft samples were processed, releasing intraepithelial and lamina propria lymphocytes. The sequenced sample was ileum tissue, obtained around 740 days after intestinal transplantation. These TCRs come from a human patient who received an intestinal transplant, so some T cells may come from the graft donor.

J is TRBJ2-1 and V is TRBV6-1; no reliable D call. Germline CDR1 MNHNS, CDR2 SASEGT. V lost 2 bases, J lost 0 bases, and 23 bases lay in between. The CDR3 extends over 20 amino acids. Here the CDR3 DNA reads TGTGCCAGCAGTGAAACGGGCTCAGCGAGGTGGGTCTTCTCCTACAATGAGCAGTTCTTC. Translated, it gives CASSETGSARWVFSYNEQFF.

The chain's CDR3 is CASSNSGWGLAAHRHTDTQYF. The CDR3, as DNA: TGTGCCAGCAGCAATTCGGGCTGGGGACTAGCGGCGCACAGACACACAGATACGCAGTATTTT. V usage is TRBV21-1 and J usage is TRBJ2-3; the D call of TRBD2 is as the table states it, not checked on the DNA. TRBV21-1 is assigned pseudogene status. This CDR3 is built from 21 residues.

The chain employs TRBV5-1 and TRBJ2-5; perhaps TRBD1 as D (6 bases). This CDR3 region has 15 residues. V lost 4 bases and J 4 bases, leaving 17 bases between the germline ends. Germline V lookup: CDR1 SGHRS, CDR2 YFSETQ. The CDR3 DNA sequence: TGCGCCAGCAGCCGCATTACAGGGATCGGAGAGACCCAGTACTTC. This encodes CASSRITGIGETQYF.

V is TRBV9 and J is TRBJ2-7, with TRBD2 identical over 10 bases. With V trimmed by 0 bases and J by 0 bases, 6 bases remained unmatched. Germline lookup yields CDR1 SGDLS and CDR2 YYNGEE. CDR3 length: 17 amino acids. Here the CDR3 reads CASSVGTSGFVSYEQYF. The CDR3, as DNA: TGTGCCAGCAGCGTAGGGACTAGCGGATTTGTCTCCTACGAGCAGTACTTC.

This clone was recorded once. Within the sample, other DNA sequences also encode this same CDR3. J is TRBJ1-1 and V is TRBV5-1; TRBD1 agrees at 7 bases. Germline values: CDR1 SGHRS, CDR2 YFSETQ. The CDR3 length is 13 residues. V lost 4 bases to trimming and J lost 4 bases; unmatched junction nucleotides: 4. The CDR3 loop reads CASSLTGSTEAFF. The CDR3, as DNA: TGCGCCAGCAGCCTGACAGGGAGCACTGAAGCTTTCTTT.

The chain couples TRBV19 to TRBJ1-2; D may be TRBD1 (6 bases). Per germline, CDR1 LNHDA and CDR2 SQIVND (reference sequence). Trimming stripped 6 bases from V and 4 bases from J, with 15 bases between. The CDR3 is 14 amino acids. The CDR3 bases are TGTGCCAGTAGCGAAGGACAGACCTTCTATGGCTACACCTTC. It translates to CASSEGQTFYGYTF.

The chain carries TRBV19 and TRBJ2-1; D not certain. This CDR3 has 13 amino acids. V lost 3 bases to trimming and J lost 5 bases, with 8 bases between them. In germline, CDR1 is LNHDA, CDR2 SQIVND (reference sequence). In DNA form, the CDR3 reads TGTGCCAGTAGTATCCGGTTAAACAATGAGCAGTTCTTC. This codes for CASSIRLNNEQFF.

CDR3 bases: TGTGCCAGCAGCCCCGGGACAGGGTACACTGAAGCTTTCTTT. As protein: CASSPGTGYTEAFF. The chain links TRBV5-6 to TRBJ1-1; 9 nucleotides line up with TRBD1. Germline loops: CDR1 SGHDT, CDR2 YYEEEE. The CDR3 is 14 amino acids. Unmatched junction bases numbered 4, after V lost 4 bases and J lost 3 bases.

This clone appeared once. The J gene is TRBJ2-3, the V gene TRBV10-3; 7 bases align to TRBD1. This CDR3 has 13 residues. The germline V gene has CDR1 ENHRY and CDR2 SYGVKD. The J segment lost 0 bases and the V segment lost 10 bases, leaving 4 bases of the junction unmatched. For the CDR3, the DNA is TGTGCCACCCAGACAGGGAGCACAGATACGCAGTATTTT. This gives the protein CATQTGSTDTQYF.

This clone occurred a few times. As DNA, the CDR3 is TGCGCCAGCCAACGGGAAAAATTGATCTACGAGCAGTACTTC. As protein: CASQREKLIYEQYF. The chain carries TRBV10-1 and TRBJ2-7; maybe TRBD2 (5 bases). Germline CDR1 reads WNHNN; CDR2 reads SYGVQD (reference sequence). Trimming took 8 bases from V and 3 from J, leaving 17 bases between them. This CDR3 spans 14 amino acids.

The gene calls are TRBV5-5 and TRBJ2-4; 9 positions match TRBD1. V lost 3 bases, J lost 6 bases, and 4 bases stayed unmatched. Germline V gene data show CDR1 as SGHKS and CDR2 as YYEKEE (reference sequence). CDR3 length: 14 residues. In nucleotides, the CDR3 is TGTGCCAGCAGCTCTCGGACAGGGGCAAACATTCAGTACTTC. It codes for CASSSRTGANIQYF.

To note about this clone: Other nucleotide sequences in the sample specify the same CDR3. The chain has TRBV5-4 and TRBJ2-7; 9 bases are shared with TRBD2. V gave up 0 bases and J gave up 1 base; unmatched junction bases: 5. CDR3 length: 16 residues. The V gene's germline CDR1 is SGHNT and CDR2 YYREEE (reference sequence). This CDR3 is CASSLGGGGLSYEQYF. In DNA form, the CDR3 reads TGTGCCAGCAGCTTGGGCGGGGGGGGGCTATCCTACGAGCAGTACTTC.

The rearrangement uses TRBV4-3 and TRBJ1-5; no firm D call. The CDR3 is 13 residues long. Trimming removed 2 bases at V and 7 bases at J, with 9 bases between. The V gene's germline CDR1 is LGHNA and CDR2 YSLEER. CDR3 bases: TGCGCCAGCAGCCAAACTCATGGCCAGCCCCAGCATTTT. Its translation: CASSQTHGQPQHF.

This sequence joins TRBV4-2 and TRBJ1-2; D not resolved. CDR1 is LGHNA, CDR2 YNFKEQ, per germline. V was trimmed by 0 bases and J by 4 bases, leaving 12 bases between them. The CDR3 extends over 15 amino acids. Here the CDR3 DNA reads TGTGCCAGCAGCCAAGAAGAAGTAGCCATCTATGGCTACACCTTC. Its translation is CASSQEEVAIYGYTF.

The chain combines TRBV7-9 with TRBJ2-2, with D perhaps TRBD1 or TRBD2 (5 bases each). Germline CDR1 SEHNR, CDR2 FQNEAQ (reference sequence). The CDR3 is 13 residues long. Trimming took 5 bases from V and 15 from J, leaving 19 bases between them. CDR3 DNA: TGTGCCAGCAGCCCAACCCTCCGGGACCAAATGTTTTTT. This gives the protein CASSPTLRDQMFF.

The V call is TRBV28, the J call TRBJ1-2, with 8 bases that match TRBD1. Germline CDR1 and CDR2: MDHEN and SYDVKM. J was trimmed by 4 bases and V by 5 bases; bases with no gene match: 15. This CDR3 spans 17 amino acids. CDR3 loop: CASSAGTRNRGGYGYTF. In DNA, the CDR3 is TGTGCCAGCAGTGCCGGGACGCGAAACAGGGGGGGCTATGGCTACACCTTC.

The chain joins TRBV2 to TRBJ2-7, with 11 bases fitting TRBD2. This CDR3 spans 14 amino acids. The germline V gene encodes CDR1 SNHLY and CDR2 FYNNEI. V shed 6 bases, J shed 1 base, and the junction held 2 bases outside the gene matches. The CDR3 is CASRTSGNSYEQYF. In DNA, the CDR3 is TGTGCCAGCAGGACTAGCGGGAATTCCTACGAGCAGTACTTC.

The chain employs TRBV29-1 and TRBJ2-7; D gene uncertain. This CDR3 is built from 15 residues. Per germline, CDR1 SQVTM and CDR2 ANQGSEA. Trimming took off 4 bases at V and 3 bases at J, with 19 bases between the two ends. This chain's CDR3 is CSVANPLWGDYEQYF. The CDR3 DNA reads TGCAGCGTTGCTAACCCTCTTTGGGGTGACTACGAGCAGTACTTC.

The V call is TRBV5-1, the J call TRBJ2-7; D remains ambiguous. The CDR3 is made up of 14 amino acids. The V gene's germline CDR1 is SGHRS and CDR2 YFSETQ. V gave up 0 bases and J gave up 3 bases, with 10 bases separating them. This CDR3 reads CASSLETRDYEQYF. DNA for the CDR3: TGCGCCAGCAGCTTGGAGACTCGAGACTACGAGCAGTACTTC.

This clone was picked up a small number of times. The chain has TRBV7-6 and TRBJ2-7; 7 bases fit TRBD1. Germline values: CDR1 SGHVS, CDR2 FNYEAQ. This CDR3 spans 14 amino acids. Trimming took 5 bases from V and 4 from J; bases not matched to a gene: 8. The CDR3 bases are TGTGCCAGCAGCATGACAGGGTCTCCGTACGAGCAGTACTTC. Residues: CASSMTGSPYEQYF.

The chain recombines TRBV10-1 with TRBJ2-1, with TRBD1 matching over 8 bases. The CDR3 sequence is 14 residues long. The ends lost 4 bases at V and 6 bases at J; junction bases unmatched: 5. Germline CDR1 and CDR2: WNHNN and SYGVQD (reference sequence). CDR3 nucleotides: TGCGCCAGCAGTGGGGACAGGCGGGGCAATGAGCAGTTCTTC. Amino acids: CASSGDRRGNEQFF.

V is TRBV6-6 and J is TRBJ2-2; possible D gene TRBD1, 6 bases. Germline assignment: CDR1 MNHNY and CDR2 SVGAGI (reference sequence). V dropped 5 bases and J dropped 1 base, with 8 bases sitting between them. CDR3 length: 14 amino acids. The CDR3 sequence is CASSLQGNTGELFF. The CDR3 nucleotides are TGTGCCAGCAGTCTACAGGGGAACACCGGGGAGCTGTTTTTT.

The rearrangement joins TRBV11-2 to TRBJ1-2, with 7 bases fitting TRBD1. The CDR3 totals 16 residues. Trimming removed 5 bases from V and 10 bases from J; junction bases left unmatched: 19. Germline V gene data show CDR1 as SGHAT and CDR2 as FQNNGV. The CDR3 spells CASSPTIADRPSVYTF. CDR3 coding DNA: TGTGCCAGCAGCCCGACGATCGCGGACAGGCCCTCGGTCTACACCTTC.

The V gene is TRBV7-2, the J gene TRBJ1-5, with 9 bases identical to TRBD1. Germline V gene sequence: CDR1 SGHTA, CDR2 FQGNSA. The CDR3 contains 14 residues. With 4 bases clipped from V and 4 bases from J, the junction kept 2 bases outside the gene matches. The CDR3 DNA reads TGTGCCAGCAGCTCCGGGACAGGGAATCAGCCCCAGCATTTT. Protein sequence: CASSSGTGNQPQHF. The whole variable domain, filled in from reference TRBV7-2 and TRBJ1-5, reads GAGVSQSPSNKVTEKGKDVELRCDPISGHTALYWYRQSLGQGLEFLIYFQGNSAPDKSGLPSDRFSAERTGGSVSTLTIQRTQQEDSAVYLCASSSGTGNQPQHFGDGTRLSIL.

The chain combines TRBV5-6 with TRBJ2-2, with D hard to call. Trimming removed 4 bases from V and 3 bases from J, with 10 bases in between. The CDR3 runs to 14 residues. Germline CDR1 and CDR2: SGHDT and YYEEEE. The CDR3 DNA sequence: TGTGCCAGCAGCAAAGGACCCGACACCGGGGAGCTGTTTTTT. Translating gives CASSKGPDTGELFF.

In this sample, this clone turned up a few times. The V gene is TRBV9, the J gene TRBJ2-5; D is unclear. The CDR3 has 16 amino acids. The germline CDR1 and CDR2 sequences are SGDLS and YYNGEE. V shed 4 bases and J shed 0 bases, with 16 bases lying between them. CDR3 bases: TGTGCCAGCAGCCGGGCGACTGATGGGTACCAAGAGACCCAGTACTTC. Residues: CASSRATDGYQETQYF.

The chain links TRBV7-9 to TRBJ1-1, with D possibly matching TRBD1 (5 bases). From germline, CDR1 is SEHNR and CDR2 FQNEAQ (reference sequence). This CDR3 has 14 amino acids. The V gene lost 7 bases and the J gene lost 0 bases, with 12 bases spanning the gap. The CDR3 sequence: CASTPGGMNTEAFF. The CDR3 nucleotides are TGTGCCAGCACCCCCGGGGGAATGAACACTGAAGCTTTCTTT. Filled out from reference TRBV7-9 and TRBJ1-1, the complete variable domain reads DTGVSQNPRHKITKRGQNVTFRCDPISEHNRLYWYRQTLGQGPEFLTYFQNEAQLEKSRLLSDRFSAERPKGSFSTLEIQRTEQGDSAMYLCASTPGGMNTEAFFGQGTRLTVV.

The rearrangement uses TRBV2 and TRBJ1-4, with 9 positions matching TRBD1. Trimming removed 6 bases from V and 7 bases from J; junction bases left unmatched: 3. Germline CDR1 is SNHLY and CDR2 is FYNNEI. CDR3 length equals 13 residues. Here the CDR3 DNA reads TGTGCCAGCAGGGACAGGGGATCTGAAAAACTGTTTTTT. Protein sequence: CASRDRGSEKLFF.

This clone has more than one count but fewer than ten. The rearrangement links TRBV6-5 to TRBJ1-6, with D perhaps TRBD1 (5 bases). Trimming pared 2 bases from V and 11 bases from J, leaving 10 bases between. Germline V gene sequence: CDR1 MNHEY, CDR2 SVGAGI. This CDR3 spans 13 amino acids. The CDR3 protein is CASSYGGNPPLHF. For the CDR3, the DNA is TGTGCCAGCAGTTACGGGGGGAACCCACCCCTCCACTTT.

The chain couples TRBV28 to TRBJ1-1, with TRBD1 matching 8 bases. Per germline, CDR1 MDHEN and CDR2 SYDVKM. J lost 2 bases, V lost 5 bases, and 7 bases had no gene match. This CDR3 spans 15 amino acids. The CDR3 reads CASSTPTGANTEAFF. The CDR3 DNA reads TGTGCCAGCAGTACACCGACAGGGGCTAACACTGAAGCTTTCTTT.

The V gene is TRBV13, the J gene TRBJ1-1; the D gene is possibly TRBD1 (6 bases). Looked up from germline, CDR1 is PRHDT and CDR2 is FYEKMQ (reference sequence). V was pared by 2 bases and J by 0 bases, with 7 bases between. The CDR3 contains 14 residues. The CDR3 protein is CASSLQGLNTEAFF. Written as DNA, the CDR3 is TGTGCCAGCAGCTTACAGGGGTTGAACACTGAAGCTTTCTTT.